A single sample gave rise to the 14 T cell receptor beta chains below, sequenced in a study of cytomegalovirus exposure and HLA in healthy donors. The protocol was immunoSEQ multiplex PCR, while the TCRdb copy is restricted to in-frame clones and leaves out a portion. The sample carries approximately 120,000 clones, around nine tenths recorded once. Material: PBMCs. These receptors all stem from a woman aged 18-35 years in good health and CMV-seronegative.

This clone was found a few times. This chain connects TRBV11-2 to TRBJ2-7, with a possible D match to TRBD2 (5 bases). The germline V gene has CDR1 SGHAT and CDR2 FQNNGV. CDR3 length equals 13 residues. Trimming stripped 5 bases from V and 6 bases from J, with 14 bases between. The CDR3 nucleotides are TGTGCCAGCAGCGCGGCGGGCCCTGCCGAGCAGTACTTC. Protein sequence: CASSAAGPAEQYF.

The chain links TRBV4-1 to TRBJ2-7; 7 bases are a match to TRBD2. J gave up 5 bases and V 6 bases, and 13 bases lay outside the gene matches. The CDR3 is 15 amino acids. Germline loops: CDR1 MGHRA, CDR2 YSYEKL. As DNA, the CDR3 is TGCGCCAGCAGAAGAGTCGGGGGGTTGAGGAACGAGCAGTACTTC. Encoded protein: CASRRVGGLRNEQYF.

V is TRBV5-5 and J is TRBJ2-4, with D possibly being TRBD1 (5 bases). The germline CDR1 and CDR2 sequences are SGHKS and YYEKEE (reference sequence). The CDR3 length is 15 residues. The V end was cut by 4 bases, the J end by 8 bases, with 19 bases between. The CDR3 here is CASSPTMTVGYIQYF. The CDR3 region has the DNA TGTGCCAGCAGCCCAACTATGACAGTGGGGTACATTCAGTACTTC.

As DNA, the CDR3 is TGCGCCAGCAGCTACCGGGACAGGGCCTACGAGCAGTACTTC. Encoded protein: CASSYRDRAYEQYF. The rearrangement uses TRBV4-1 and TRBJ2-7; 9 bases align to TRBD1. The trim removed 5 bases at V and 2 bases at J, leaving 4 bases unmatched. This CDR3 is built from 14 residues. Germline V gene data show CDR1 as MGHRA and CDR2 as YSYEKL.

J is TRBJ2-7 and V is TRBV11-3; possibly TRBD2 for D (6 bases). Trimming took 6 bases from V and 3 from J, leaving 15 bases between them. The CDR3 has 14 amino acids. Germline-derived CDR1 and CDR2 are SGHNT and YENEEA. In nucleotides, the CDR3 is TGTGCCAGCAGTTTCCGGGACTTATACTACGAGCAGTACTTC. Translation: CASSFRDLYYEQYF. The full variable domain, with the rest looked up from reference TRBV11-3 and TRBJ2-7, is EAGVVQSPRYKIIEKKQPVAFWCNPISGHNTLYWYLQNLGQGPELLIRYENEEAVDDSQLPKDRFSAERLKGVDSTLKIQPAELGDSAVYLCASSFRDLYYEQYFGPGTRLTVT.

The chain recombines TRBV27 with TRBJ2-3, with D possibly TRBD1 on 6 matching bases. The CDR3 is made up of 16 amino acids. V lost 1 base, J lost 0 bases, and 11 bases lay in between. From germline, CDR1 is MNHEY and CDR2 SMNVEV (reference sequence). The CDR3: CASSLLAGASTDTQYF. In nucleotides, the CDR3 is TGTGCCAGCAGTTTATTAGCAGGGGCTAGCACAGATACGCAGTATTTT.

The chain is built from TRBV5-1 and TRBJ2-2; 10 bases are a match to TRBD2. Germline values: CDR1 SGHRS, CDR2 YFSETQ. The CDR3 loop spans 16 amino acids. With 4 bases clipped from V and 0 bases from J, the junction kept 3 bases outside the gene matches. CDR3 sequence reads: CASSPLAGANTGELFF. CDR3 DNA sequence: TGCGCCAGCAGCCCCCTAGCGGGAGCGAACACCGGGGAGCTGTTTTTT.

This chain links TRBV11-2 with TRBJ2-3, with 10 bases aligning to TRBD1. Unmatched junction bases numbered 3, after V lost 4 bases and J lost 2 bases. The germline V gene has CDR1 SGHAT and CDR2 FQNNGV. The CDR3 is 15 amino acids. The chain's CDR3 is CASSSGTGDTDTQYF. CDR3 sequence (DNA): TGTGCCAGCAGCTCCGGGACAGGGGACACAGATACGCAGTATTTT. Using reference TRBV11-2 and TRBJ2-3 for the parts outside the CDR3, the full variable domain is EAGVAQSPRYKIIEKRQSVAFWCNPISGHATLYWYQQILGQGPKLLIQFQNNGVVDDSQLPKDRFSAERLKGVDSTLKIQPAKLEDSAVYLCASSSGTGDTDTQYFGPGTRLTVL.

The V and J genes are TRBV2 and TRBJ2-1; tentatively, D is TRBD1 (6 bases). CDR1 is SNHLY and CDR2 is FYNNEI in the germline V gene. CDR3 length: 14 amino acids. Trimming removed 6 bases from V and 0 bases from J, with 9 bases in between. The CDR3 DNA is TGTGCCAGCAGCGACAGGAACTCCTACAATGAGCAGTTCTTC. Protein product: CASSDRNSYNEQFF.

The V gene is TRBV7-6, the J gene TRBJ1-1; 7 positions agree with TRBD1. Per the germline V gene, CDR1 is SGHVS and CDR2 is FNYEAQ. V lost 4 bases to trimming and J lost 5 bases; unmatched junction nucleotides: 7. The CDR3 has 14 amino acids. The CDR3 coding sequence is TGTGCCAGCAGCTCAGGGGGTCTTGGGACTGAAGCTTTCTTT. Its protein product is CASSSGGLGTEAFF.

The V gene is TRBV5-4, the J gene TRBJ2-1, with 7 bases lining up with TRBD2. V shed 1 base and J 0 bases; nucleotides not matched to a gene: 7. CDR3 length equals 17 residues. From germline, CDR1 is SGHNT and CDR2 YYREEE (reference sequence). The CDR3 is CASSLRVGGSSYNEQFF. Here the CDR3 DNA reads TGTGCCAGCAGCTTGCGGGTCGGGGGGAGCTCCTACAATGAGCAGTTCTTC.

The chain uses TRBV28 and TRBJ2-7; TRBD1 agrees at 7 bases. The germline gives CDR1 MDHEN, CDR2 SYDVKM. J was trimmed by 0 bases and V by 4 bases; bases with no gene match: 6. CDR3 size: 15 residues. This chain's CDR3 is CASSSIDRASYEQYF. The CDR3 DNA is TGTGCCAGCAGTTCGATAGACAGGGCCTCCTACGAGCAGTACTTC.

The J gene is TRBJ2-2, the V gene TRBV5-5; 9 nucleotides match TRBD2. J gave up 4 bases and V 5 bases, and 12 bases lay outside the gene matches. The CDR3 covers 17 residues. Per the germline V gene, CDR1 is SGHKS and CDR2 is YYEKEE (reference sequence). In nucleotides, the CDR3 is TGTGCCAGCAGTCCCCCGGGGGTTAGCGGGAGCACCGGGGAGCTGTTTTTT. Protein sequence: CASSPPGVSGSTGELFF.

In its sample, this clone was seen once. This chain joins TRBV10-3 and TRBJ2-7, with 8 bases fitting TRBD2. V lost 7 bases, J lost 2 bases, and 7 bases stayed unmatched. Germline V lookup: CDR1 ENHRY, CDR2 SYGVKD. This CDR3 region has 14 residues. CDR3 loop: CAIIDGSGTYEQYF. CDR3 DNA: TGTGCCATCATTGATGGTAGCGGGACCTACGAGCAGTACTTC.